The clone carrying this TCR beta chain appeared once. Its antigen is unidentified. This sample is part of a study of long-term antiretroviral therapy in people with HIV. The authors ran the immunoSEQ assay, v3.0, at survey level. Per-sample TRB depth target: roughly 35,000-55,000 T-cell genomes. The data were produced by immunoSEQ multiplex PCR, yet TCRdb's version contains in-frame clones alone and is incomplete. The sample holds more than 20,000 clones; over 75% are singletons and the top ten take 4% to 6%. Findings and limits, study-wide: Those clones which expanded before ART made up the dominant part of the repertoire at all time points. Blood was collected between the mid-2000s and the late 2010s, possibly under older ART regimens.

V trimming: 4 bases; J trimming: 6 bases; junction bases outside the gene matches: 0. CDR3 length equals 12 residues. Germline V gene sequence: CDR1 SEHNR, CDR2 FQNEAQ (reference sequence). Before they underwent DNA extraction, samples held roughly 0.95-10 million cryopreserved PBMC. V and J are TRBV7-9 and TRBJ2-3, with 8 bases identical to TRBD1. The receptor's source is a man aged 50 to 59 with HIV. Material: unsorted PBMCs, obtained 0.3 years after starting antiretroviral therapy. The CDR3 DNA reads TGTGCCAGCAGCTGGGACAGGGATACGCAGTATTTT. The encoded protein is CASSWDRDTQYF.